The subject of this entry is one TCR beta chain. This clonotype was detected only a few times. This receptor's antigen is unknown. It has no much larger one-base neighbor in the sample; base qualities were not kept. The library was built by means of RT-PCR. TCRdb lists the instrument as NextSeq 550. In TCRdb, the public reads were trimmed at Q25 with fastp and aligned with MiXCR, with productive beta chains retained. Merged by CDR3 protein, the rows form single entries marked with the most common genes and DNA. In this sample the table shows over 350,000 distinct CDR3 sequences, 16% of which occur a single time. Just over 7% of the sample comes from the top ten. The data originate from a study of patients and donors after allogeneic stem cell transplantation (dated by TCRdb to 2018 to 2021). What was sequenced was blood, either unsorted or a sorted T cell fraction (not recorded which). This receptor was obtained from a human donor who was either an allogeneic HSCT recipient or a stem cell or donor lymphocyte infusion donor (not recorded which). It is not recorded whose cells these are; they may come from a transplant donor.

The CDR3 region: CASGLNTGISLGNTIYF. The nucleotides are TGTGCTAGTGGTTTGAATACAGGAATTTCCCTTGGAAACACCATATATTTT. The rearrangement joined TRBV12-5 to TRBJ1-3, and the D gene may be TRBD1, 5 bases matching. CDR1 and CDR2, looked up from the germline V gene, are LGHNT and FRNRAP. The CDR3 spans 17 residues, from the cysteine through the phenylalanine. CDR3 DNA is the only sequence kept; it has 51 bases, read in frame from the first base. V was cut back by 2 bases and J by 3 bases, leaving a gap of 17 bases between them.